Only a few counts were recorded for the clone carrying this T cell receptor (beta chain). The antigen remains unidentified. J lost 5 bases, V lost 5 bases, and 14 bases had no gene match. CDR1 SGHRS and CDR2 YFSETQ come from the germline V gene. The CDR3 has 16 residues. Using unique molecular identifiers, the investigators prepared the TCRbeta library. MiXCR, run by TCRdb on the PCR reads, gives a single entry per CDR3 protein. This sample has almost 600,000 distinct CDR3 sequences; around 27% occur once, and the top ten carry 35% to 40%. This entry comes from a study of T-cell reconstitution after alpha-beta-depleted transplantation in children. Regarding the study as a whole: Reports say that about two months after transplant, the alpha-beta T cells came out of several hundred graft clones that had expanded. The high TCRbeta diversity at day 60 in some patients came from surviving recipient T cells and thymic progenitors. At one year after transplant, newly produced T cells mostly accounted for T-cell counts and diversity.

This sequence originates from a boy younger than two with Wiskott-Aldrich syndrome, due to receive a stem cell transplant. This chain uses TRBV5-1 with TRBJ2-5; the match to TRBD1 covers 8 bases. The sequences come from PBMCs, collected before TCRalphabeta/CD19-depleted stem cell transplant. The CDR3 loop reads CASRNDQTGAGETQYF. The CDR3, as DNA: TGCGCCAGCAGAAATGACCAGACAGGGGCAGGGGAGACCCAGTACTTC. The variable domain in full, with the rest retrieved from reference TRBV5-1 and TRBJ2-5, is KAGVTQTPRYLIKTRGQQVTLSCSPISGHRSVSWYQQTPGQGLQFLFEYFSETQRNKGNFPGRFSGRQFSNSRSEMNVSTLELGDSALYLCASRNDQTGAGETQYFGPGTRLLVL.